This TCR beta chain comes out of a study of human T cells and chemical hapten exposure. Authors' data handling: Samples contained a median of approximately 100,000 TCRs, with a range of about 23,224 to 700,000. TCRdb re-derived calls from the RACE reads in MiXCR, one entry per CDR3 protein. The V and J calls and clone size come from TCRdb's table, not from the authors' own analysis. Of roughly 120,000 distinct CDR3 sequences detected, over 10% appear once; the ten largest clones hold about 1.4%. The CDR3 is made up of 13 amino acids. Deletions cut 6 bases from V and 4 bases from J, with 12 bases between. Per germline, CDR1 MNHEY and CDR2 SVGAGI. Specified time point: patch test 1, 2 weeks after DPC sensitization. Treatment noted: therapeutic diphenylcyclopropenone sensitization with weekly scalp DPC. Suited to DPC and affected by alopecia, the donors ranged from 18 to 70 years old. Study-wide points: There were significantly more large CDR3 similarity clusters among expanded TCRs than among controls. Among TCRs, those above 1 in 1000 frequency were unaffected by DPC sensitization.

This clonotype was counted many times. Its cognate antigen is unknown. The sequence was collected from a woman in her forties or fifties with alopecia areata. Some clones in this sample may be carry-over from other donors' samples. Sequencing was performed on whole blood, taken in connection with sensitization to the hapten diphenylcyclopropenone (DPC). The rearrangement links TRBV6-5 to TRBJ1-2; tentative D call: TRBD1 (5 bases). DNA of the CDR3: TGTGCCAGCAGGGGCGGGGGTGTCTATGGCTACACCTTC. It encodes CASRGGGVYGYTF.